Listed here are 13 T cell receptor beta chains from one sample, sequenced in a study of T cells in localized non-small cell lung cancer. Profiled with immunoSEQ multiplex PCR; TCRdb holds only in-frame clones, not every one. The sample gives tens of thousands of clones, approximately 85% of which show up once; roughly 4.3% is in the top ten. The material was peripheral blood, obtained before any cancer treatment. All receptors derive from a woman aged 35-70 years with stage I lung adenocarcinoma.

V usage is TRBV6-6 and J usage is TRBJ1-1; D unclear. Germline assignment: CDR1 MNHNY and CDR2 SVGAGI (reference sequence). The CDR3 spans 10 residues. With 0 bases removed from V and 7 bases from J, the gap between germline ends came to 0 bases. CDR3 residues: CASSYSEAFF. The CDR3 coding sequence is TGTGCCAGCAGTTACTCTGAAGCTTTCTTT.

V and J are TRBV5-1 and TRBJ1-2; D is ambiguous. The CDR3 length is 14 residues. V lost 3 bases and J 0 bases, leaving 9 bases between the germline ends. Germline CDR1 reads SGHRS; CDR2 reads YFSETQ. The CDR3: CASSSPLANYGYTF. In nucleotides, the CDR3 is TGCGCCAGCAGCTCCCCTTTAGCTAACTATGGCTACACCTTC.

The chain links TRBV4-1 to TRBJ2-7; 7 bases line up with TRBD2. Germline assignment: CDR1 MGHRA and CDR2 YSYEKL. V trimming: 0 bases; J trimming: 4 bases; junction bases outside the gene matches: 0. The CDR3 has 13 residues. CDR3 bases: TGCGCCAGCAGCCAAGAGGGGGGGTACGAGCAGTACTTC. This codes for CASSQEGGYEQYF.

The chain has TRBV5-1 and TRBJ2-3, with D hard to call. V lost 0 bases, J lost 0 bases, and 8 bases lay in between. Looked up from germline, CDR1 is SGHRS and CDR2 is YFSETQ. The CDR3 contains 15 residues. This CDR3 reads CASSLGAYSTDTQYF. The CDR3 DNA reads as TGCGCCAGCAGCTTGGGTGCGTACAGCACAGATACGCAGTATTTT.

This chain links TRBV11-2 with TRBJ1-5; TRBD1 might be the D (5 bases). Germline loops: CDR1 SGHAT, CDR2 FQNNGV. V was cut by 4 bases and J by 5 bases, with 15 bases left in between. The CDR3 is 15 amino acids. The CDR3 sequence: CASSSGTLPDQPQHF. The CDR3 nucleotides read TGTGCCAGCAGCTCCGGGACCCTGCCCGATCAGCCCCAGCATTTT. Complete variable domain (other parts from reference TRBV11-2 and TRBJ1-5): EAGVAQSPRYKIIEKRQSVAFWCNPISGHATLYWYQQILGQGPKLLIQFQNNGVVDDSQLPKDRFSAERLKGVDSTLKIQPAKLEDSAVYLCASSSGTLPDQPQHFGDGTRLSIL.

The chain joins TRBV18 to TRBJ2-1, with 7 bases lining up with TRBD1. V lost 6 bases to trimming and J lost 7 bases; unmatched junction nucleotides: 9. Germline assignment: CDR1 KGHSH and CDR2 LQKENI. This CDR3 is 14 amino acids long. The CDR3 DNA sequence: TGTGCCAGCTCCTTCACAGGGGTGAGGAATGAGCAGTTCTTC. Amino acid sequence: CASSFTGVRNEQFF.

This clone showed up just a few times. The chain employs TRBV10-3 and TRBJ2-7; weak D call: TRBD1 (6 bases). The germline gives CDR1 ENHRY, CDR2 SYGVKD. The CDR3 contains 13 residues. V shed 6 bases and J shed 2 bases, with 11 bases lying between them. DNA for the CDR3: TGTGCCATCAGGAGGACAGATGCCTACGAGCAGTACTTC. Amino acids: CAIRRTDAYEQYF.

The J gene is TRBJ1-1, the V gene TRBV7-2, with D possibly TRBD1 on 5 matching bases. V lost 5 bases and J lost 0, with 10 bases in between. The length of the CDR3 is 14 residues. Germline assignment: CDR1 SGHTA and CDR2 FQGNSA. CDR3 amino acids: CASSPGRMNTEAFF. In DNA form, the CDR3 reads TGTGCCAGCAGCCCGGGACGGATGAACACTGAAGCTTTCTTT.

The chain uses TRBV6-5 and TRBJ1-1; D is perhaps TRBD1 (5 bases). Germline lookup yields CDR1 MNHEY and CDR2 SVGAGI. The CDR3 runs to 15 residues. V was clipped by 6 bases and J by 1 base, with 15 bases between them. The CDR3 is CASRREGLPNTEAFF. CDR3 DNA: TGTGCCAGCAGGAGAGAGGGGCTTCCGAACACTGAAGCTTTCTTT.

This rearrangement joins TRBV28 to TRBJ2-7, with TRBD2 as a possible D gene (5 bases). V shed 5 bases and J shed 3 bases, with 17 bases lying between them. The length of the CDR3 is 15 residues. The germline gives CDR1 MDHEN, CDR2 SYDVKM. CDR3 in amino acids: CASSPADRLNYEQYF. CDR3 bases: TGTGCCAGCAGTCCAGCGGACCGACTGAACTACGAGCAGTACTTC.

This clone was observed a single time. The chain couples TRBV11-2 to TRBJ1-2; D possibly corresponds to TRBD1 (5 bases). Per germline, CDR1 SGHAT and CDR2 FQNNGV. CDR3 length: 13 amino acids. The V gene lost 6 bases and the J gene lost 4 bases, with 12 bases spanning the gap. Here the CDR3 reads CASRGAPGYGYTF. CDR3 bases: TGTGCCAGCAGAGGGGCGCCTGGCTATGGCTACACCTTC.

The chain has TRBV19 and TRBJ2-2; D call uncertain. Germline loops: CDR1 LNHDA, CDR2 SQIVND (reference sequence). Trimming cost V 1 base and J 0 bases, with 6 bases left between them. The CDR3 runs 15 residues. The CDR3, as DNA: TGTGCCAGTAGTATAGGCCAGACGAACACCGGGGAGCTGTTTTTT. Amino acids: CASSIGQTNTGELFF.

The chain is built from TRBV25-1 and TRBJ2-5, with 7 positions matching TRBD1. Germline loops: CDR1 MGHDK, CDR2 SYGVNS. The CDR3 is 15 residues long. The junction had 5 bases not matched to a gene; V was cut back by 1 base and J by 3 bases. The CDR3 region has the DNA TGTGCCAGCAGTGAATCACCTACAGGGGAAGAGACCCAGTACTTC. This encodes CASSESPTGEETQYF. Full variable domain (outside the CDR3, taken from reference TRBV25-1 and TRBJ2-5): EADIYQTPRYLVIGTGKKITLECSQTMGHDKMYWYQQDPGMELHLIHYSYGVNSTEKGDLSSESTVSRIRTEHFPLTLESARPSHTSQYLCASSESPTGEETQYFGPGTRLLVL.